Below, one TCR beta chain is given with its context. Its target is unknown. The authors amplified TCR beta CDR3 regions from RNA transcripts. HTBI primers primed a first-round RT-PCR, and a second-round multiplex PCR followed. TCRdb recomputed calls from the multiplex PCR reads with MiXCR, one row per CDR3 protein. The sample has 40,000 to 50,000 distinct CDR3 sequences, over 40% seen once. This sample was taken from a study of Graves' ophthalmopathy and Graves' hyperthyroidism. Study-wide findings and caveats: Built on 13 signatures, a model told ophthalmopathy apart from stable hyperthyroidism with approximately 88% sensitivity and roughly 81% specificity.

CDR3 length: 15 amino acids. V lost 4 bases to trimming and J lost 7 bases; unmatched junction nucleotides: 9. The germline V gene encodes CDR1 SGHTA and CDR2 FQGTGA. Ophthalmopathy in the donors was of moderate-to-severe activity, with CAS ≥3, NOSPECS ≥4 and duration under 3 months. Other autoimmune diseases, uncontrolled infections, pregnancy or lactation ruled patients out of participation. Clinicians diagnosed using symptoms, serum thyroxine, TRAb, thyroid ultrasound and orbital computed tomography. This clonotype originated in an adult man with Graves' ophthalmopathy. The V and J genes are TRBV7-3 and TRBJ1-4; 7 bases map to TRBD1. Source material: peripheral blood. The CDR3 nucleotides are TGTGCCAGCAGCTCAGGGGCAGGGGGTTTTGAAAAACTGTTTTTT. This codes for CASSSGAGGFEKLFF.